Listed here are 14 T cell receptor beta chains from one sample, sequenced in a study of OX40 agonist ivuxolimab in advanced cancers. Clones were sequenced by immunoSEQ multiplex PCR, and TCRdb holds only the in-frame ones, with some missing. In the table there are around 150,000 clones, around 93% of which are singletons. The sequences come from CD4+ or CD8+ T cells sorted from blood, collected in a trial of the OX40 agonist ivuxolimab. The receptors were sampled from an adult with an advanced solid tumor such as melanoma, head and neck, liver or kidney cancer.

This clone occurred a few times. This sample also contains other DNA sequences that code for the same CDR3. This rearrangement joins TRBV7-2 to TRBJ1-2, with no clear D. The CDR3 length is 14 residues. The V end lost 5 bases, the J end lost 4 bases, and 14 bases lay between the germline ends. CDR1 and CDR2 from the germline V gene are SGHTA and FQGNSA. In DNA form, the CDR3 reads TGTGCCAGCAGCCTGGACGGTGGTGGCTATGGCTACACCTTC. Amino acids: CASSLDGGGYGYTF. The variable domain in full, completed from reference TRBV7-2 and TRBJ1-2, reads GAGVSQSPSNKVTEKGKDVELRCDPISGHTALYWYRQSLGQGLEFLIYFQGNSAPDKSGLPSDRFSAERTGGSVSTLTIQRTQQEDSAVYLCASSLDGGGYGYTFGSGTRLTVV.

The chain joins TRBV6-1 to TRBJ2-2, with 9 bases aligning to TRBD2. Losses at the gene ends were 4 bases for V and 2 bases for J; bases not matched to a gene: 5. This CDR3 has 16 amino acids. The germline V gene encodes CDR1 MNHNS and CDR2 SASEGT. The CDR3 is CASSVRRGGNTGELFF. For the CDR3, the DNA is TGTGCCAGCAGTGTTAGGCGGGGGGGCAACACCGGGGAGCTGTTTTTT.

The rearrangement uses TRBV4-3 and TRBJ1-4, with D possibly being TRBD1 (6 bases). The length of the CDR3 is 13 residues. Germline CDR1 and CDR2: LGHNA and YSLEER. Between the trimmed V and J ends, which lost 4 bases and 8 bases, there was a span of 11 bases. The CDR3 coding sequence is TGCGCCAGCAGCCGCAGGGGAAGGGAAAAACTGTTTTTT. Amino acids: CASSRRGREKLFF.

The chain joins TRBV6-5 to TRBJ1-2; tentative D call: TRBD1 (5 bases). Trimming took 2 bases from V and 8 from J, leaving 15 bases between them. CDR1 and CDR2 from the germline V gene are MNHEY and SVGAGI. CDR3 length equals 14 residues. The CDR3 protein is CASSYPGGGKGYTF. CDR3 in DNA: TGTGCCAGCAGTTACCCCGGCGGGGGGAAAGGCTACACCTTC.

The CDR3 protein is CASSRRDAKETQYF. CDR3 bases: TGTGCCAGCAGCCGACGGGACGCTAAAGAGACCCAGTACTTC. The chain uses TRBV7-6 and TRBJ2-5, with D perhaps TRBD1 or TRBD2 (5 bases each). The CDR3 length is 14 residues. V was cut by 5 bases and J by 3 bases, with 13 bases left in between. CDR1 SGHVS and CDR2 FNYEAQ come from the germline V gene.

CDR3 bases: TGTGCCAGCAGCTTTAGGGGGCGCGATGTGTTTTTT. Its translation is CASSFRGRDVFF. The chain uses TRBV5-4 and TRBJ1-4, with 7 bases matching TRBD1. V trimming: 2 bases; J trimming: 15 bases; junction bases outside the gene matches: 7. Per the germline V gene, CDR1 is SGHNT and CDR2 is YYREEE (reference sequence). The CDR3 length is 12 residues.

The DNA for the CDR3 is TGTGCCAGCAGCTCCACGACAGGGAACACCGGGGAGCTGTTTTTT. Protein product: CASSSTTGNTGELFF. The chain is built from TRBV5-4 and TRBJ2-2, with a weak D call TRBD1 (6 bases). The germline gives CDR1 SGHNT, CDR2 YYREEE (reference sequence). Trimming left V 3 bases short and J 1 base short, with 10 bases between. The CDR3 is 15 amino acids.

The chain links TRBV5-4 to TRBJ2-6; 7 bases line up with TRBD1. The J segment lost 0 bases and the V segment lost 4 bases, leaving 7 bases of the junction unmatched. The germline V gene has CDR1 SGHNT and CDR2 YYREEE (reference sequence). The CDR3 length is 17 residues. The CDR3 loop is CASSPPTGNSGANVLTF. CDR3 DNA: TGTGCCAGCAGCCCCCCGACAGGGAACTCTGGGGCCAACGTCCTGACTTTC.

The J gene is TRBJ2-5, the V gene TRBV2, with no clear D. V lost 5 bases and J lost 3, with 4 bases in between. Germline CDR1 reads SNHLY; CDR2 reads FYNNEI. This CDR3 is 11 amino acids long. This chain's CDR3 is CASSPEETQYF. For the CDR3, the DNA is TGTGCCAGCAGTCCCGAAGAGACCCAGTACTTC.

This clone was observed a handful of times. CDR3 sequence reads: CASSYSNPGDTEAFF. CDR3 DNA sequence: TGTGCCAGCAGTTACTCGAACCCAGGGGACACTGAAGCTTTCTTT. The chain links TRBV6-5 to TRBJ1-1, with a possible D match to TRBD1 (6 bases). V lost 0 bases, J lost 3 bases, and 11 bases lay in between. This CDR3 is built from 15 residues. Per the germline V gene, CDR1 is MNHEY and CDR2 is SVGAGI.

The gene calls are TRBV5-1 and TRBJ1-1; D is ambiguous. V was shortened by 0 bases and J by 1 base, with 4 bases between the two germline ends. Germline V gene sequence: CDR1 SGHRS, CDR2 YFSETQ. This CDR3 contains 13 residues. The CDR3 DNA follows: TGCGCCAGCAGCTTGGCCGGGAACACTGAAGCTTTCTTT. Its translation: CASSLAGNTEAFF.

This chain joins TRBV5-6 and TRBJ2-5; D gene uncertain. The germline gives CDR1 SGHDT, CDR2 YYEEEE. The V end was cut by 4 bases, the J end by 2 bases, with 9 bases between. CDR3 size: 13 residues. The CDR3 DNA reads TGTGCCAGCAGCCCGCTAAGTCAAGAGACCCAGTACTTC. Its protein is CASSPLSQETQYF.

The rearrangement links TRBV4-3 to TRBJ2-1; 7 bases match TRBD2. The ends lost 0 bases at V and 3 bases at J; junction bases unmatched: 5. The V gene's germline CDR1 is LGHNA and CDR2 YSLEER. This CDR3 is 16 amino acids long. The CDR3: CASSQDIASGYNEQFF. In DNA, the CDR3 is TGCGCCAGCAGCCAAGATATCGCTAGCGGCTACAATGAGCAGTTCTTC.

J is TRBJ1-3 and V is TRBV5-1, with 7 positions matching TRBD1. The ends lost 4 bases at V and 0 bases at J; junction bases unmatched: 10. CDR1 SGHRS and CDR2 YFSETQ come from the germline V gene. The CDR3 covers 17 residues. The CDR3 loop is CASSLPPTGLSGNTIYF. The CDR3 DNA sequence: TGCGCCAGCAGCCTCCCACCGACAGGGCTCTCTGGAAACACCATATATTTT.